This paragraph reports one T cell receptor beta chain. The record originates from a study of Ad26.COV2.S vaccination and SARS-CoV-2 variants. Clones were read by immunoSEQ multiplex PCR, and TCRdb kept only the in-frame ones, dropping some. The sample yields 43,000 or so clones, 83% seen once. Germline trimming cut 5 bases from V and 6 bases from J; bases unmatched to any gene: 10. This CDR3 has 15 residues. The germline gives CDR1 MNHEY, CDR2 SVGAGI. Specimen: peripheral blood, collected after recovery from COVID-19. The sequence was collected from a human donor who had recovered from COVID-19. The V call is TRBV6-5, the J call TRBJ2-3; 8 bases map to TRBD1. The CDR3 DNA reads TGTGCCAGCAGTCAGTTAGGACAGGGAAGGGATACGCAGTATTTT. It translates to CASSQLGQGRDTQYF.